What follows are 19 T cell receptor beta chains derived from one specimen sequenced in a study of blood T cell repertoires in COVID-19. The assay was immunoSEQ multiplex PCR, and TCRdb's table has in-frame clones only and misses some. Of a few hundred thousand clones listed, 65% to 85% are singletons. Source material: peripheral blood. These TCRs come from a person between 65 and 80 years old with COVID-19, enrolled during active disease.

The J gene is TRBJ1-5, the V gene TRBV2, with D hard to call. The germline V gene encodes CDR1 SNHLY and CDR2 FYNNEI. The CDR3 consists of 15 residues. V gave up 1 base and J gave up 3 bases, with 10 bases separating them. CDR3 residues: CASSEGDKHNQPQHF. CDR3 in DNA: TGTGCCAGCAGTGAAGGTGACAAGCACAATCAGCCCCAGCATTTT.

The gene calls are TRBV21-1 and TRBJ1-1; TRBD1 reflects the table's D call only, with no check against the DNA. TRBV21-1 is a recognized pseudogene. The CDR3 length is 19 residues. This chain's CDR3 is CASSTRACDRGNMNTEAFF. CDR3 bases: TGTGCCAGCAGCACAAGGGCTTGTGACAGGGGCAACATGAACACTGAAGCTTTCTTT.

V usage is TRBV3-1 (or the pseudogene TRBV3-2) and J usage is TRBJ2-2; the D gene is possibly TRBD2 (6 bases). The V end lost 8 bases, the J end lost 2 bases, and 12 bases lay between the germline ends. The CDR3 consists of 14 residues. Germline-derived CDR1 and CDR2 are LGHDT and YNNKEL (reference sequence). CDR3 residues: CASSRGDNTGELFF. The CDR3 region has the DNA TGTGCCAGCTCCCGCGGGGATAACACCGGGGAGCTGTTTTTT.

The CDR3 here is CASSLGRQGGGYTF. The CDR3 DNA reads TGTGCCAGCAGCTTAGGTAGACAGGGTGGTGGCTACACCTTC. The chain joins TRBV7-8 to TRBJ1-2; 7 nucleotides match TRBD1. The CDR3 is 14 amino acids. With 1 base clipped from V and 7 bases from J, the junction kept 6 bases outside the gene matches. From germline, CDR1 is SGHVS and CDR2 FQNEAQ.

The chain joins TRBV2 to TRBJ1-5; D gene ambiguous. The CDR3 length is 14 residues. Trimming took 1 base from V and 7 from J, leaving 11 bases between them. Germline V gene sequence: CDR1 SNHLY, CDR2 FYNNEI. The CDR3 DNA is TGTGCCAGCAGTGAAGGGCAGGCGGGACAGCCCCAGCATTTT. Its translation: CASSEGQAGQPQHF.

This chain connects TRBV5-8 to TRBJ1-4, with D possibly matching TRBD1 (6 bases). CDR1 and CDR2 (germline): SGHTS, YDEGEE. The CDR3 covers 14 residues. With 0 bases removed from V and 4 bases from J, the gap between germline ends came to 7 bases. This CDR3 reads CASSLGQVNEKLFF. In DNA, the CDR3 is TGTGCCAGCAGCTTGGGACAGGTTAATGAAAAACTGTTTTTT.

In regard to this clone: Other nucleotide sequences in the sample specify the same CDR3. The chain is built from TRBV5-1 and TRBJ1-1; TRBD1 might be the D (6 bases). The CDR3 is 12 amino acids. Trimming cost V 4 bases and J 5 bases, with 9 bases left between them. Germline CDR1 reads SGHRS; CDR2 reads YFSETQ. The CDR3 sequence is CASSTGYTEAFF. In DNA, the CDR3 is TGCGCCAGCAGCACAGGGTATACTGAAGCTTTCTTT. The whole variable domain, remainder taken from reference TRBV5-1 and TRBJ1-1, is KAGVTQTPRYLIKTRGQQVTLSCSPISGHRSVSWYQQTPGQGLQFLFEYFSETQRNKGNFPGRFSGRQFSNSRSEMNVSTLELGDSALYLCASSTGYTEAFFGQGTRLTVV.

This chain joins TRBV4-3 and TRBJ1-4; 10 bases are shared with TRBD1. After removal of 1 base from V and 13 bases from J, the junction contained 0 bases not matched to a gene. The CDR3 spans 12 residues. Germline-derived CDR1 and CDR2 are LGHNA and YSLEER. CDR3 in DNA: TGCGCCAGCAGCCAAGGGACAGGGGGACTGTTTTTT. It codes for CASSQGTGGLFF.

V and J are TRBV14 and TRBJ2-7, with D maybe TRBD1 (6 bases). Germline CDR1 and CDR2: SGHDN and FVKESK. With 5 bases removed from V and 6 bases from J, the gap between germline ends came to 17 bases. The CDR3 sequence is 14 residues long. CDR3 amino acids: CASSFGSGVGEQYF. As DNA, the CDR3 is TGTGCCAGCAGCTTCGGGTCAGGGGTCGGCGAGCAGTACTTC. Complete variable domain (other parts from reference TRBV14 and TRBJ2-7): EAGVTQFPSHSVIEKGQTVTLRCDPISGHDNLYWYRRVMGKEIKFLLHFVKESKQDESGMPNNRFLAERTGGTYSTLKVQPAELEDSGVYFCASSFGSGVGEQYFGPGTRLTVT.

This clone was seen a single time. The gene calls are TRBV5-5 and TRBJ2-1, with TRBD1 matching over 8 bases. CDR3 length equals 15 residues. V trimming: 5 bases; J trimming: 2 bases; junction bases outside the gene matches: 6. Germline assignment: CDR1 SGHKS and CDR2 YYEKEE (reference sequence). The CDR3 DNA reads TGTGCCAGCAGGGACCGGGACAGGACCTACAATGAGCAGTTCTTC. Encoded protein: CASRDRDRTYNEQFF.

V is TRBV19 and J is TRBJ1-5; no clear D. V lost 3 bases to trimming and J lost 7 bases, with 13 bases between them. CDR3 length: 14 amino acids. Germline-derived CDR1 and CDR2 are LNHDA and SQIVND (reference sequence). The CDR3 region is CASSIGEIAQPQHF. The CDR3 DNA sequence: TGTGCCAGTAGTATTGGGGAGATTGCGCAGCCCCAGCATTTT.

V is TRBV30 and J is TRBJ2-7; 8 nucleotides agree with TRBD1. J gave up 0 bases and V 5 bases, and 12 bases lay outside the gene matches. The CDR3 sequence is 16 residues long. Germline loops: CDR1 GTSNPN, CDR2 SVGIG (reference sequence). The chain's CDR3 is CAWAADRVSPSYEQYF. The DNA of the CDR3 is TGTGCCTGGGCCGCGGACAGGGTGAGTCCCTCCTACGAGCAGTACTTC. Combining the CDR3 with reference TRBV30 and TRBJ2-7 gives the whole variable domain SQTIHQWPATLVQPVGSPLSLECTVEGTSNPNLYWYRQAAGRGLQLLFYSVGIGQISSEVPQNLSASRPQDRQFILSSKKLLLSDSGFYLCAWAADRVSPSYEQYFGPGTRLTVT.

The genes are TRBV7-9 and TRBJ2-2, with 14 bases fitting TRBD2. Germline CDR1 is SEHNR and CDR2 is FQNEAQ (reference sequence). Trimming cost V 2 bases and J 4 bases; bases outside gene matches: 9. The CDR3 has 19 residues. The CDR3 loop is CASSLPLGLAGGRTGELFF. Here the CDR3 DNA reads TGTGCCAGCAGCTTACCTTTAGGACTAGCGGGAGGCCGCACCGGGGAGCTGTTTTTT.

The CDR3 DNA follows: TGTGCCATCAGTCAGCACTCTAGCTCCTATAATTCACCCCTCCACTTT. Translating gives CAISQHSSSYNSPLHF. This chain connects TRBV10-3 to TRBJ1-6; D unresolved. V was pared by 5 bases and J by 0 bases, with 11 bases between. Germline V gene sequence: CDR1 ENHRY, CDR2 SYGVKD. The CDR3 is 16 amino acids.

J is TRBJ2-2 and V is TRBV7-6; possibly TRBD1 for D (7 bases). Per germline, CDR1 SGHVS and CDR2 FNYEAQ. V lost 3 bases and J lost 5, with 16 bases in between. The CDR3 runs 16 residues. CDR3 nucleotide sequence: TGTGCCAGCAGCTTGCAGACAGGGAGGTATACCGGGGAGCTGTTTTTT. It translates to CASSLQTGRYTGELFF.

The rearrangement links TRBV19 to TRBJ1-2; 9 bases map to TRBD1. The CDR3 consists of 14 residues. J lost 8 bases, V lost 8 bases, and 12 bases had no gene match. The germline V gene has CDR1 LNHDA and CDR2 SQIVND (reference sequence). The chain's CDR3 is CASGKRQGGNGYTF. The CDR3 region has the DNA TGTGCCAGTGGTAAGAGACAGGGGGGAAACGGCTACACCTTC.

This chain connects TRBV5-1 to TRBJ2-1; D perhaps matches TRBD2 (5 bases). Germline V CDR1 and CDR2: SGHRS, YFSETQ. The CDR3 runs to 13 residues. Trimming stripped 5 bases from V and 9 bases from J, with 15 bases between. CDR3 DNA: TGCGCCAGCAGAGTCGCAGCGGATCGTGAGCAGTTCTTC. Protein: CASRVAADREQFF.

The chain uses TRBV15 and TRBJ2-3, with 8 bases identical to TRBD1. The CDR3 consists of 13 residues. The V gene end was trimmed by 7 bases and the J gene end by 6 bases; junction bases not matched to a gene: 6. From germline, CDR1 is LNHNV and CDR2 YYDKDF (reference sequence). The CDR3 DNA sequence: TGTGCCACCAAGACAGGGGCTTTCGATACGCAGTATTTT. Translating gives CATKTGAFDTQYF.

V and J are TRBV7-2 and TRBJ1-5; D is unclear. The CDR3 runs to 12 residues. With 2 bases removed from V and 5 bases from J, the gap between germline ends came to 4 bases. The germline CDR1 and CDR2 sequences are SGHTA and FQGNSA. Here the CDR3 reads CASSLRDQPQHF. DNA of the CDR3: TGTGCCAGCAGCTTACGGGATCAGCCCCAGCATTTT.